The 20 T cell receptor beta chains below were found in one sample sequenced in a study of CD8+ T cells in alopecia areata. RNA was extracted and reverse transcribed into cDNA as the sequencing template. Only in-frame clones appear in the TCRdb table, and some are missing; sequencing was by immunoSEQ multiplex PCR. The table has around 80,000 clones, roughly half seen once. Material for sequencing was NKG2D-high CD8+ T cells sorted from blood. These receptors came from a human donor with alopecia areata.

The V call is TRBV28, the J call TRBJ1-5; tentatively, D is TRBD1 (6 bases). Germline V gene data show CDR1 as MDHEN and CDR2 as SYDVKM. V lost 6 bases to trimming and J lost 2 bases, with 17 bases between them. The CDR3 spans 16 residues. The DNA of the CDR3 is TGTGCCAGCAGGCTGATACAGGGCCTTCGCAATCAGCCCCAGCATTTT. It translates to CASRLIQGLRNQPQHF.

This clone was recorded a few times. The V gene is TRBV2, the J gene TRBJ2-3; possibly TRBD1 or TRBD2 for D (5 bases each). The CDR3 loop spans 12 amino acids. The V end lost 8 bases, the J end lost 4 bases, and 10 bases lay between the germline ends. Germline V gene sequence: CDR1 SNHLY, CDR2 FYNNEI. CDR3 amino acids: CASSGDADTQYF. The CDR3 DNA sequence: TGTGCCAGCTCCGGGGACGCAGATACGCAGTATTTT.

Of note for this clone: The identical CDR3 is also encoded by other nucleotide sequences in the sample. The chain recombines TRBV4-1 with TRBJ2-7; weak D call: TRBD1 (6 bases). The germline V gene encodes CDR1 MGHRA and CDR2 YSYEKL. V was shortened by 0 bases and J by 2 bases, with 8 bases between the two germline ends. This CDR3 is 14 amino acids long. CDR3 protein: CASSQETGAYEQYF. In nucleotides, the CDR3 is TGCGCCAGCAGCCAAGAGACAGGCGCCTACGAGCAGTACTTC.

The chain is built from TRBV28 and TRBJ2-7; D gene ambiguous. With 3 bases removed from V and 4 bases from J, the gap between germline ends came to 7 bases. This CDR3 has 12 residues. Germline values: CDR1 MDHEN, CDR2 SYDVKM. The CDR3 loop is CASSFSAYEQYF. The DNA of the CDR3 is TGTGCCAGCAGTTTTTCAGCATACGAGCAGTACTTC.

The J gene is TRBJ2-5, the V gene TRBV6-6; D ambiguous. V was trimmed by 4 bases and J by 5 bases, leaving 2 bases between them. Germline values: CDR1 MNHNY, CDR2 SVGAGI (reference sequence). The CDR3 is made up of 10 amino acids. CDR3 residues: CASSSETQYF. In nucleotides, the CDR3 is TGTGCCAGCAGTTCGGAGACCCAGTACTTC.

This clone was observed many times. The V call is TRBV10-2, the J call TRBJ2-7, with 8 bases identical to TRBD1. The CDR3 is 13 residues long. V was pared by 6 bases and J by 3 bases, with 4 bases of the junction left unmatched. Germline V gene data show CDR1 as WSHSY and CDR2 as SAAADI. The CDR3 DNA reads as TGCGCCAGCAGCACGACAGGGGACTACGAGCAGTACTTC. It translates to CASSTTGDYEQYF.

The chain recombines TRBV9 with TRBJ2-2; 7 positions match TRBD2. After removal of 3 bases from V and 7 bases from J, the junction contained 12 bases not matched to a gene. There are 16 residues in the CDR3. Germline loops: CDR1 SGDLS, CDR2 YYNGEE. The chain's CDR3 is CASSAPLSGKGGELFF. DNA for the CDR3: TGTGCCAGCAGCGCCCCCCTCAGCGGGAAGGGCGGGGAGCTGTTTTTT.

This chain joins TRBV13 and TRBJ2-1; TRBD2 matches 10 bases. The CDR3 sequence is 14 residues long. CDR1 and CDR2 (germline): PRHDT, FYEKMQ (reference sequence). V shed 8 bases, J shed 6 bases, and the junction held 7 bases outside the gene matches. CDR3 protein: CASGGLASPNEQFF. DNA for the CDR3: TGTGCCAGCGGGGGACTAGCGTCCCCCAATGAGCAGTTCTTC.

This sequence joins TRBV18 and TRBJ2-7; D is unclear. The V end lost 3 bases, the J end lost 3 bases, and 15 bases lay between the germline ends. Germline CDR1 reads KGHSH; CDR2 reads LQKENI. The CDR3 loop spans 15 amino acids. The CDR3 region has the DNA TGTGCCAGCTCACCCCCCGATAGCAGGATCTACGAGCAGTACTTC. Its protein is CASSPPDSRIYEQYF.

In its sample, this clone was seen a few times. V and J are TRBV29-1 and TRBJ2-5; no definite D call. Germline-derived CDR1 and CDR2 are SQVTM and ANQGSEA. V lost 6 bases to trimming and J lost 4 bases, with 18 bases between them. The CDR3 is 14 residues long. For the CDR3, the DNA is TGCAGCGTCCCTCGGTGGACGTCGGCAGAGACCCAGTACTTC. It codes for CSVPRWTSAETQYF.

With respect to this clone: The junction differs from germline at one of its ends, possibly a read error. This chain connects TRBV13 to TRBJ2-7, with TRBD1 identical over 7 bases. Germline V gene sequence: CDR1 PRHDT, CDR2 FYEKMQ (reference sequence). The CDR3 spans 15 residues. The CDR3 protein is CASSLGTEDVYEQYF. The CDR3 bases are TGTGCCAGCAGCCTAGGGACAGAAGACGTCTACGAGCAGTACTTC.

This clone was counted a few times. DNA of the CDR3: TGTGCCAGCAGCTCCGGGATAAGGACAGATACGCAGTATTTT. This translates into CASSSGIRTDTQYF. The chain uses TRBV5-6 and TRBJ2-3, with TRBD2 as a possible D gene (5 bases). Germline V gene lookup returns CDR1 SGHDT and CDR2 YYEEEE. The CDR3 totals 14 residues. The V end lost 3 bases, the J end lost 3 bases, and 11 bases lay between the germline ends. The full variable domain, completed using reference TRBV5-6 and TRBJ2-3, is DAGVTQSPTHLIKTRGQQVTLRCSPKSGHDTVSWYQQALGQGPQFIFQYYEEEERQRGNFPDRFSGHQFPNYSSELNVNALLLGDSALYLCASSSGIRTDTQYFGPGTRLTVL.

The chain links TRBV7-9 to TRBJ1-2; 8 bases are shared with TRBD1. Germline V gives CDR1 SEHNR, CDR2 FQNEAQ (reference sequence). After removal of 1 base from V and 6 bases from J, the junction contained 4 bases not matched to a gene. CDR3 length equals 14 residues. The CDR3 nucleotides read TGTGCCAGCAGCTTAGGGACAGGGCATAATGGCTACACCTTC. Translated, it gives CASSLGTGHNGYTF. Variable domain in full (rest from reference TRBV7-9 and TRBJ1-2): DTGVSQNPRHKITKRGQNVTFRCDPISEHNRLYWYRQTLGQGPEFLTYFQNEAQLEKSRLLSDRFSAERPKGSFSTLEIQRTEQGDSAMYLCASSLGTGHNGYTFGSGTRLTVV.

A few counts support this clone. CDR3 region: CAISDEGGELFF. CDR3 in DNA: TGTGCCATCAGTGACGAGGGGGGGGAACTGTTTTTT. V usage is TRBV10-3 and J usage is TRBJ1-4, with D possibly being TRBD1 (6 bases). Germline CDR1 and CDR2: ENHRY and SYGVKD. Trimming shortened V by 3 bases and J by 12 bases, and 11 bases separated the two germline ends. The CDR3 runs to 12 residues.

CDR3 DNA sequence: TGTGCCAGCAGTTTGCCCCCTGAGGAGCGGGACCATACGCAGTATTTT. This codes for CASSLPPEERDHTQYF. The chain links TRBV28 to TRBJ2-3; TRBD2 matches at 7 bases. The CDR3 is 16 amino acids. V lost 3 bases to trimming and J lost 7 bases; unmatched junction nucleotides: 13. Germline V gene data show CDR1 as MDHEN and CDR2 as SYDVKM.

The gene calls are TRBV9 and TRBJ2-3, with 7 bases matching TRBD2. The CDR3 has 18 amino acids. CDR1 SGDLS and CDR2 YYNGEE come from the germline V gene. Trimming removed 0 bases from V and 2 bases from J; junction bases left unmatched: 12. The CDR3: CASSVDGGAGVITDTQYF. The CDR3 coding sequence is TGTGCCAGCAGCGTAGATGGTGGGGCGGGAGTGATCACAGATACGCAGTATTTT.

A few counts support this clone. This chain joins TRBV7-9 and TRBJ2-5, with 7 nucleotides matching TRBD1. The germline CDR1 and CDR2 sequences are SEHNR and FQNEAQ (reference sequence). Trimming cost V 5 bases and J 3 bases; bases outside gene matches: 6. This CDR3 has 14 residues. CDR3 sequence: CASSHTGTEETQYF. CDR3 DNA: TGTGCCAGCAGCCACACGGGGACAGAAGAGACCCAGTACTTC.

The chain links TRBV27 to TRBJ1-1, with no clear D. The CDR3 length is 13 residues. V was cut by 5 bases and J by 1 base, with 8 bases left in between. From germline, CDR1 is MNHEY and CDR2 SMNVEV (reference sequence). CDR3: CASSPTENTEAFF. As DNA, the CDR3 is TGTGCCAGCAGTCCCACAGAGAACACTGAAGCTTTCTTT.

As concerns this clone: Other DNA sequences in the same sample also yield this CDR3. The chain employs TRBV5-6 and TRBJ2-1; D remains ambiguous. The V end lost 0 bases, the J end lost 10 bases, and 5 bases lay between the germline ends. CDR1 and CDR2 from the germline V gene are SGHDT and YYEEEE. The CDR3 contains 11 residues. The CDR3 reads CASSLGNEQFF. CDR3 bases: TGTGCCAGCAGCTTGGGGAACGAGCAGTTCTTC.

This sequence joins TRBV29-1 and TRBJ2-5; a possible D gene is TRBD2 (5 bases). The CDR3 is made up of 13 amino acids. V lost 1 base and J lost 3, with 9 bases in between. CDR1 is SQVTM, CDR2 ANQGSEA, per germline. The CDR3: CSVEGEEEETQYF. The CDR3, as DNA: TGCAGCGTTGAAGGAGAGGAGGAAGAGACCCAGTACTTC.